At least ten counts were recorded for the clone carrying this TCR beta chain. Its antigen is currently unknown. The data stem from a study of T-cell memory formation after mild COVID-19. General study results and limits: SARS-CoV-2 specificity was not confirmed for second-wave clones peaking on day 37. Mainly in CM and EM were contracting CD4+ clones; CD8+ were in EMRA. Some responding clones appeared in pre-infection memory, suggesting cross-reactive memory joined.

The CDR3 contains 14 residues. Germline V CDR1 and CDR2: MNHNY, SVGAGI (reference sequence). Trimming took 10 bases from V and 0 from J; bases not matched to a gene: 5. A 5'RACE reaction primed in the constant segment made cDNA libraries of TCR alpha and TCR beta, and these carried sample barcodes and UMIs. TCRdb reanalysed the 5' RACE reads using MiXCR and keeps one entry per CDR3 protein. Of about 33,000 distinct CDR3 sequences listed, around 21% were seen once; the top ten hold 1.5%. The TCR comes from an adult who had mild COVID-19 (a few samples of this study predate the infection). Cell type and time point are not known. The material sequenced was PBMCs or a T cell subset sorted from them (not recorded which). The chain combines TRBV6-6 with TRBJ1-5; 8 bases align to TRBD1. CDR3 DNA sequence: TGTGCCACCCGGACAGGGCATAGCAATCAGCCCCAGCATTTT. Protein: CATRTGHSNQPQHF.